The T cell receptor (beta chain) described here comes from a study of T-cell reconstitution after alpha-beta-depleted transplantation in children. General study results and limits: About two months after transplant, alpha-beta T cells reportedly came from several hundred expanded graft clones.

The library targeted TCRbeta and was prepared with unique molecular identifiers. MiXCR was run by TCRdb on the PCR reads, yielding one entry per CDR3 protein. The sample has 300,000 to 350,000 distinct CDR3 sequences, under 20% seen once. This clonotype was found a few times. No antigen is known for it. Germline V lookup: CDR1 MNHEY, CDR2 SVGEGT. The V segment lost 2 bases and the J segment 0 bases; nucleotides outside the gene matches: 16. The CDR3 consists of 20 residues. The sequenced sample was PBMCs, mostly from graft donor cells, obtained 360 days after TCRalphabeta/CD19-depleted stem cell transplant. The rearrangement joins TRBV6-2 or TRBV6-3 to TRBJ2-4, with 7 bases that match TRBD2. The source of this sequence is a male patient aged 2 to 9 who had a stem cell transplant for acute lymphoblastic leukemia, so the T cells may come from the graft donor. The CDR3 DNA reads TGTGCCAGCAGTTACCGAAAGCGGGAAGGGACTGTTTTAGCCAAAAACATTCAGTACTTC. Translating gives CASSYRKREGTVLAKNIQYF.